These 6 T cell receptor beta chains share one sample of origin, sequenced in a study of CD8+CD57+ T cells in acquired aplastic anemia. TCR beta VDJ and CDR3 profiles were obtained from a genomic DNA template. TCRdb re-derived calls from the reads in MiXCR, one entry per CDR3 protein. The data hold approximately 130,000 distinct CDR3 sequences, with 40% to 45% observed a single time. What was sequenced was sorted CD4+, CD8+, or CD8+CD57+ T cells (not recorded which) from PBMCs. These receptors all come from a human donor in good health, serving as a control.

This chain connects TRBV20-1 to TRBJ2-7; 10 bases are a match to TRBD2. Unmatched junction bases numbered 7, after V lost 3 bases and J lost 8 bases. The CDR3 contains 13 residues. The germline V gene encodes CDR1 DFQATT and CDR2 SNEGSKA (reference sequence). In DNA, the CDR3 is TGCAGTGCTAGGTCTAGCGGGGGAGCCCAGCAGTACTTC. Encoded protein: CSARSSGGAQQYF.

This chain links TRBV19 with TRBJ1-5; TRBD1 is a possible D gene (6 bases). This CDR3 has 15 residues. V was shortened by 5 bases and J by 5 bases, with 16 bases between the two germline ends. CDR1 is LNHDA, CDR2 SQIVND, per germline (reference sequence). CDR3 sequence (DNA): TGTGCCAGTAGTTTGGGGGCGCAGGGTTATCAGCCCCAGCATTTT. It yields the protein CASSLGAQGYQPQHF.

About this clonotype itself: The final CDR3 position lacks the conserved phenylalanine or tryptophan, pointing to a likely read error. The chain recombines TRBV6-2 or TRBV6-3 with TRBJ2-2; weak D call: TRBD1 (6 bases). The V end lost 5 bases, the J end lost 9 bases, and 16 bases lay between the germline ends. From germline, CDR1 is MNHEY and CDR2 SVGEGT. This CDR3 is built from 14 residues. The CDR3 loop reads CASSPTGIRRELFL. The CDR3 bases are TGTGCCAGCAGTCCAACAGGGATTCGTCGGGAGCTGTTTCTT.

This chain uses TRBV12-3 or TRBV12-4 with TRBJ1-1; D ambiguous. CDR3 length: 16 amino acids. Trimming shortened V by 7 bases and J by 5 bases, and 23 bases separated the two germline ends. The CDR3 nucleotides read TGTGCCAGCAATTCGGGGTCCGAGAGAGGTAGTACTGAAGCTTTCTTT. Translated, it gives CASNSGSERGSTEAFF.

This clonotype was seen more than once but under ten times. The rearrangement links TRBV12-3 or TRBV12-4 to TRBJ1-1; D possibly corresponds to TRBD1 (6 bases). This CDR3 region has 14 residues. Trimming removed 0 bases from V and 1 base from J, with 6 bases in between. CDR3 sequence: CASSLAGQNTEAFF. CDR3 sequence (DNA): TGTGCCAGCAGTTTAGCGGGACAGAACACTGAAGCTTTCTTT.

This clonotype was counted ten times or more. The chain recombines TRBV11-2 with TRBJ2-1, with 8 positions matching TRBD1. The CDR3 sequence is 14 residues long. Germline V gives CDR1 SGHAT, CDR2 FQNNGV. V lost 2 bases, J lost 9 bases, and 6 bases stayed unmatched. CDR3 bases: TGTGCCAGCAGCTTACAGGGGGCGTGGGGTGAGCAGTTCTTC. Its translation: CASSLQGAWGEQFF.